The clone carrying this TCR beta chain was recorded at least ten times. Sample time point: before trial treatment. The data are from a study of low-dose radiotherapy and immunotherapy resistance in tumors. Study as a whole: The study gave Cohort 2 1 Gy per fraction every two weeks, totaling 13 Gy over 26 weeks.

CDR1 and CDR2 (germline): GTSNPN, SVGIG (reference sequence). The CDR3 runs to 15 residues. J lost 12 bases, V lost 3 bases, and 16 bases had no gene match. TRAV- and TRBV-specific primers were used for first-strand cDNA, which covered alpha and beta chains. A roughly 20-cycle PCR with a constant-region primer and V-primer adapter amplified TCRs. In TCRdb, the reads were re-called with MiXCR into one record per CDR3 protein. The data contain 65,000 to 90,000 distinct CDR3 sequences, approximately 20% of them seen just once; the ten biggest clones take up 5% to 6.5%. Sequencing was performed on PBMCs, taken before treatment. The source is a male donor with prostate cancer. The genes are TRBV30 and TRBJ2-4; 8 bases are a match to TRBD2. DNA of the CDR3: TGTGCCTGGAGGACCCCCGGGACTAGAGAAGGTTCTCAGTACTTC. It is translated as CAWRTPGTREGSQYF.